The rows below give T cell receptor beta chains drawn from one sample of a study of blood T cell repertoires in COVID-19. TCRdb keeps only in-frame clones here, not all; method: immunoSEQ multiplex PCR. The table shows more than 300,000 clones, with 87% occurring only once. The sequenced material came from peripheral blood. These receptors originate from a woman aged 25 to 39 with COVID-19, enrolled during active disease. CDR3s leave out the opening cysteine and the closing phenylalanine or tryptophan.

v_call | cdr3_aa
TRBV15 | ATSVGTGSYNEQF
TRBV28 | ASSPSGNRVNEQY
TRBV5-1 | ASSLDRGVTEAF
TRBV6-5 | ASRPDSKYTEAF
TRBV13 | ASSLRTGEAF
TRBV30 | ACMRDRGRNTEAF
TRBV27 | ASRWTRADTQY
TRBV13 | ASSLGTGGGYEQY
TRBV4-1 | ASSQYTGNNQPQH
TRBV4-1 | ASSQADRLGDEQY
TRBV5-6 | ASSLGAAINQPQH
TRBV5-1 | ASSTGTSGSTDTQY
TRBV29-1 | SVVGGQNFYEQY
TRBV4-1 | ASQGGGASLNTEAF
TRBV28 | ASSLSYRGETQY
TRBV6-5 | ASSPRDNDQPQH